A selection of T cell receptor beta chains follows, all from one sample in a study of control samples from healthy donors and cancer patients. TCRdb's copy holds only in-frame clones and misses some; the assay was immunoSEQ multiplex PCR. The sample lists 100,000 to 150,000 clones, around 89% occurring once. The sequenced material came from blood. These receptors were taken from a middle-aged man in good health. The CDR3 runs from the conserved cysteine through the conserved F or W. D genes are given only for firm matches. Part of the rows lack a size; the others show once, few, many or a class for expanded clones.

CDR3aa: CASYGQGGNTEAFF; CDR3nt: TGTGCCAGCTATGGACAGGGGGGGAACACTGAAGCTTTCTTT; d_gene: TRBD1; abundance: -; v_gene: TRBV6-5; j_gene: TRBJ1-1
CDR3aa: CASSLMGTGGPYGYTF; CDR3nt: TGTGCCAGCAGCTTAATGGGGACAGGGGGACCATATGGCTACACCTTC; d_gene: TRBD1; abundance: -; v_gene: TRBV7-6; j_gene: TRBJ1-2
CDR3aa: CASSQGRGALYNEQFF; CDR3nt: TGTGCCAGCAGCCAAGGGAGGGGGGCGCTTTACAATGAGCAGTTCTTC; d_gene: -; abundance: -; v_gene: TRBV3-1/TRBV3-2; j_gene: TRBJ2-1
CDR3aa: CASSFAGPNYNEQFF; CDR3nt: TGTGCCAGCAGTTTTGCGGGGCCAAACTACAATGAGCAGTTCTTC; d_gene: -; abundance: many; v_gene: TRBV27; j_gene: TRBJ2-1
CDR3aa: CASSYGSGGPDTQYF; CDR3nt: TGTGCCAGCAGTTACGGGTCGGGTGGTCCCGATACGCAGTATTTT; d_gene: -; abundance: few; v_gene: TRBV6-2/TRBV6-3; j_gene: TRBJ2-3
CDR3aa: CASSFDRYTGELFF; CDR3nt: TGTGCCAGCAGCTTCGACAGGTACACCGGGGAGCTGTTTTTT; d_gene: -; abundance: -; v_gene: TRBV3-1/TRBV3-2; j_gene: TRBJ2-2
CDR3aa: CASSSGIRSFF; CDR3nt: TGTGCCAGCAGTTCCGGGATTAGGTCTTTCTTT; d_gene: -; abundance: -; v_gene: TRBV6-2/TRBV6-3; j_gene: TRBJ1-1
CDR3aa: CAISETTGVLGYTF; CDR3nt: TGTGCCATCAGTGAGACTACAGGGGTACTAGGCTACACCTTC; d_gene: TRBD1; abundance: once; v_gene: TRBV10-3; j_gene: TRBJ1-2
CDR3aa: CSVEGWSISYNEQFF; CDR3nt: TGCAGCGTTGAGGGATGGTCTATCTCCTACAATGAGCAGTTCTTC; d_gene: -; abundance: -; v_gene: TRBV29-1; j_gene: TRBJ2-1
CDR3aa: CASSPRTSGGIKDEQYF; CDR3nt: TGTGCCAGCAGCCCGCGGACTAGCGGGGGAATAAAGGACGAGCAGTACTTC; d_gene: TRBD2; abundance: -; v_gene: TRBV4-2; j_gene: TRBJ2-7
CDR3aa: CASSLGKDTQYF; CDR3nt: TGTGCCAGCAGTTTAGGAAAAGATACGCAGTATTTT; d_gene: -; abundance: -; v_gene: TRBV28; j_gene: TRBJ2-3
CDR3aa: CASSLWAAYSGNTIYF; CDR3nt: TGTGCCAGCAGCTTATGGGCCGCTTACTCTGGAAACACCATATATTTT; d_gene: -; abundance: -; v_gene: TRBV11-2; j_gene: TRBJ1-3
CDR3aa: CASSVSYNEKLFF; CDR3nt: TGTGCCAGTAGTGTGAGTTATAATGAAAAACTGTTTTTT; d_gene: -; abundance: -; v_gene: TRBV19; j_gene: TRBJ1-4
CDR3aa: CASTRDGGNTEAFF; CDR3nt: TGTGCCAGCACCAGAGATGGGGGGAACACTGAAGCTTTCTTT; d_gene: -; abundance: once; v_gene: TRBV2; j_gene: TRBJ1-1
CDR3aa: CASSFGTGGRSPLHF; CDR3nt: TGTGCCAGCAGTTTCGGGACAGGGGGCCGATCACCCCTCCACTTT; d_gene: TRBD1; abundance: -; v_gene: TRBV27; j_gene: TRBJ1-6
CDR3aa: CASSIGKEGAEAFF; CDR3nt: TGTGCCAGTAGTATTGGGAAGGAGGGGGCTGAAGCTTTCTTT; d_gene: -; abundance: -; v_gene: TRBV19; j_gene: TRBJ1-1
CDR3aa: CASSLGGVDYEQYF; CDR3nt: TGCGCCAGCAGCTTGGGAGGAGTTGACTACGAGCAGTACTTC; d_gene: -; abundance: -; v_gene: TRBV5-1; j_gene: TRBJ2-7
CDR3aa: CASSQDSGSTDTQYF; CDR3nt: TGCGCCAGCAGCCAAGATTCCGGGTCTACAGATACGCAGTATTTT; d_gene: -; abundance: -; v_gene: TRBV4-1; j_gene: TRBJ2-3
CDR3aa: CASSEPAGGNQPQHF; CDR3nt: TGTGCCAGCAGTGAACCAGCAGGGGGGAATCAGCCCCAGCATTTT; d_gene: TRBD1; abundance: -; v_gene: TRBV6-1; j_gene: TRBJ1-5
CDR3aa: CASSPQLFYGYTF; CDR3nt: TGTGCCAGCAGCCCGCAGCTGTTCTATGGCTACACCTTC; d_gene: -; abundance: -; v_gene: TRBV6-2/TRBV6-3; j_gene: TRBJ1-2
CDR3aa: CASSPMTQLGYGYTF; CDR3nt: TGTGCCAGCAGCCCCATGACCCAACTAGGCTATGGCTACACCTTC; d_gene: -; abundance: few; v_gene: TRBV7-6; j_gene: TRBJ1-2
CDR3aa: CASSVAGTGGRDTQYF; CDR3nt: TGTGCCAGCAGCGTGGCCGGGACAGGGGGCCGAGATACGCAGTATTTT; d_gene: TRBD1; abundance: -; v_gene: TRBV9; j_gene: TRBJ2-3
CDR3aa: CASSFRRGSYEQYF; CDR3nt: TGCGCCAGCAGCTTTCGCCGCGGATCCTACGAGCAGTACTTC; d_gene: -; abundance: -; v_gene: TRBV5-1; j_gene: TRBJ2-7
CDR3aa: CASSVDPIQGGMNTEAFF; CDR3nt: TGTGCCAGCAGCGTAGACCCCATTCAGGGGGGTATGAACACTGAAGCTTTCTTT; d_gene: TRBD1; abundance: -; v_gene: TRBV9; j_gene: TRBJ1-1
CDR3aa: CASSQVGSFTDTQYF; CDR3nt: TGTGCCAGCAGCCAAGTGGGGAGCTTCACAGATACGCAGTATTTT; d_gene: -; abundance: -; v_gene: TRBV14; j_gene: TRBJ2-3
CDR3aa: CATLGTGSHIQYF; CDR3nt: TGTGCCACCCTCGGGACAGGGTCGCACATTCAGTACTTC; d_gene: TRBD1; abundance: -; v_gene: TRBV24-1; j_gene: TRBJ2-4
CDR3aa: CAITDGGYEQYF; CDR3nt: TGTGCCATCACCGACGGGGGTTACGAGCAGTACTTC; d_gene: -; abundance: once; v_gene: TRBV10-3; j_gene: TRBJ2-7
CDR3aa: CASSLAGADTGELFF; CDR3nt: TGTGCCAGCAGCTTAGCGGGGGCGGACACCGGGGAGCTGTTTTTT; d_gene: -; abundance: -; v_gene: TRBV7-6; j_gene: TRBJ2-2
CDR3aa: CASSPHQGSKNIQYF; CDR3nt: TGTGCCAGCAGCCCTCACCAGGGTTCCAAAAACATTCAGTACTTC; d_gene: -; abundance: -; v_gene: TRBV11-2; j_gene: TRBJ2-4
CDR3aa: CASSGAGGSYEQYF; CDR3nt: TGCGCCAGCAGTGGAGCGGGGGGGTCCTACGAGCAGTACTTC; d_gene: TRBD2; abundance: -; v_gene: TRBV5-1; j_gene: TRBJ2-7